In this sample, the clone carrying this T cell receptor beta chain turned up once. This record comes from a study of blood T cell repertoires in COVID-19. Trimming removed 3 bases from V and 1 base from J; junction bases left unmatched: 5. Germline values: CDR1 SGHRS, CDR2 YFSETQ. The CDR3 length is 15 residues. Using immunoSEQ multiplex PCR, the repertoire was profiled, and TCRdb retains in-frame clones only, with some absent. The sample includes about 140,000 clones, just under 85% seen only once; the top ten take roughly 3.4%. The clonotype comes from a woman aged 50 to 60 with acute COVID-19. What was sequenced was PBMCs or T cells enriched from blood (not recorded which). The chain has TRBV5-1 and TRBJ1-1, with 8 bases matching TRBD1. DNA of the CDR3: TGCGCCAGCAGCTGGACAGGGAATAAGAACACTGAAGCTTTCTTT. This codes for CASSWTGNKNTEAFF.